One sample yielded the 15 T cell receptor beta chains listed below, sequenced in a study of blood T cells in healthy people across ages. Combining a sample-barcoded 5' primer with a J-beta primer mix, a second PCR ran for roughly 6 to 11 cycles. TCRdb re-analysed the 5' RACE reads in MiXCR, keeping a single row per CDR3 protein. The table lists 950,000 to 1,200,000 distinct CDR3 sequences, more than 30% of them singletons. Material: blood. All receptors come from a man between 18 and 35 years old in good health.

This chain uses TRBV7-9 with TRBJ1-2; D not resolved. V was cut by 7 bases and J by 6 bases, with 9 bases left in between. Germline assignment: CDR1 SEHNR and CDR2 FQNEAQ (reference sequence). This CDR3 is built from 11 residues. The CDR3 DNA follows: TGTGCCAGCACCCAACGGGATGGCTACACCTTC. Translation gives CASTQRDGYTF.

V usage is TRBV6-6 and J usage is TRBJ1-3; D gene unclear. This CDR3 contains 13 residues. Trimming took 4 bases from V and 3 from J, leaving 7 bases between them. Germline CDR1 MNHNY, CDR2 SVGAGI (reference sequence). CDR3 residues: CASSSRNGNTIYF. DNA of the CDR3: TGTGCCAGCAGTTCCAGAAATGGAAACACCATATATTTT.

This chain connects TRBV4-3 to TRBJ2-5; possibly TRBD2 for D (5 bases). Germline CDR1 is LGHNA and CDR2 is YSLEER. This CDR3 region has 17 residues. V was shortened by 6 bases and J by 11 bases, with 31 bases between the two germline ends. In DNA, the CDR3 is TGCGCCAGCAGTCCAAAAGTCCAGGCGACTATATACAATGAGCAGTACTTC. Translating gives CASSPKVQATIYNEQYF.

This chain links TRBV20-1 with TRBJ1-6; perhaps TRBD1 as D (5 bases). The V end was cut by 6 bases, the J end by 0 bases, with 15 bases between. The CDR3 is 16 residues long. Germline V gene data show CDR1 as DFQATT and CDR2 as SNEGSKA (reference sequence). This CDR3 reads CSAEGTASSYNSPLHF. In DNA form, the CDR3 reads TGCAGTGCCGAGGGGACCGCGAGCTCCTATAATTCACCCCTCCACTTT.

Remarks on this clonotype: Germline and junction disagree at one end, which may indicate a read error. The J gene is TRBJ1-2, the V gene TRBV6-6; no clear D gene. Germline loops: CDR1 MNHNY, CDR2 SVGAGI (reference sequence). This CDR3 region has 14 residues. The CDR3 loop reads CASSDGKQNYDYTF. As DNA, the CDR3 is TGTGCCAGCAGTGACGGAAAGCAGAACTATGACTACACCTTC.

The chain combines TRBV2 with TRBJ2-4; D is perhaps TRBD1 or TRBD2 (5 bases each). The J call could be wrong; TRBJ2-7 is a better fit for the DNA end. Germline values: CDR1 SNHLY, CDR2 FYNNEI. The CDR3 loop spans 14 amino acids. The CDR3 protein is CASSEWGRTNEQYF. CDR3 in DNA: TGTGCCAGCAGTGAATGGGGACGCACGAACGAGCAGTACTTC.

CDR3 in DNA: TGTGCCAGCAGTGAGACCAGGGTGGCAACTAATGAAAAACTGTTTTTT. Its protein product is CASSETRVATNEKLFF. The chain recombines TRBV25-1 with TRBJ1-4; D may be TRBD1 (5 bases). From germline, CDR1 is MGHDK and CDR2 SYGVNS. V lost 3 bases to trimming and J lost 0 bases, with 11 bases between them. This CDR3 comprises 16 residues.

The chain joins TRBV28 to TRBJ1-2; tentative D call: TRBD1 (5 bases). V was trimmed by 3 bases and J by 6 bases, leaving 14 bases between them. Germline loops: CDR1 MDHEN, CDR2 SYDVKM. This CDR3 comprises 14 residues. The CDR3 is CASSFNYGGNGYTF. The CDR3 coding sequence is TGTGCCAGCAGTTTTAATTATGGGGGAAATGGCTACACCTTC.

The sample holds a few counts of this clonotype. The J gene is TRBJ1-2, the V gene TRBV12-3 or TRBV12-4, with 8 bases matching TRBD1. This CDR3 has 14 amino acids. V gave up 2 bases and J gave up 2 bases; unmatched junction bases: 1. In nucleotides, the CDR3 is TGTGCCAGCAGTTTATGGGACAGGAACTATGGCTACACCTTC. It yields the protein CASSLWDRNYGYTF.

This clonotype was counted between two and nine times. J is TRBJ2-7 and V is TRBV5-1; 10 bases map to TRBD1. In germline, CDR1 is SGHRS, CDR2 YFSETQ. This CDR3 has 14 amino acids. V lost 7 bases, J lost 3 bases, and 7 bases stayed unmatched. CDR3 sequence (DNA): TGCGCCAGCTCCCGGACAGGGGGTAACTACGAGCAGTACTTC. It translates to CASSRTGGNYEQYF.

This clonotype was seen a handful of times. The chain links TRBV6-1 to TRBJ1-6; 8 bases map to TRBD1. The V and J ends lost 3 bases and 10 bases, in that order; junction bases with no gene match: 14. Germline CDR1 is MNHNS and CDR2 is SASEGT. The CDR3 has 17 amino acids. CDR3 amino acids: CASSDLSPGQGGSPLHF. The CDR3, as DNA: TGTGCCAGCAGTGACCTATCGCCCGGACAGGGCGGATCACCCCTCCACTTT.

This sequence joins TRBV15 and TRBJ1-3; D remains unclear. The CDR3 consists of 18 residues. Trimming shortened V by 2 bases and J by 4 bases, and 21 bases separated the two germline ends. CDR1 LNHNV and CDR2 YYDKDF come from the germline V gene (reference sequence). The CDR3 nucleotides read TGTGCCACCAGCAGATCCACAAGTCTTTTCGGCGGCGGAAACACCATATATTTT. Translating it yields CATSRSTSLFGGGNTIYF.

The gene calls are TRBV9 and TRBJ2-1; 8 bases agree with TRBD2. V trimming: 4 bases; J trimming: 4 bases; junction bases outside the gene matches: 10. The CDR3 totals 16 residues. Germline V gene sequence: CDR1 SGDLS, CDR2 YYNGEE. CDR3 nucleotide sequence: TGTGCCAGCAGCCTCGTTCGAGGCGGGGGGTACAATGAGCAGTTCTTC. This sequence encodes CASSLVRGGGYNEQFF.

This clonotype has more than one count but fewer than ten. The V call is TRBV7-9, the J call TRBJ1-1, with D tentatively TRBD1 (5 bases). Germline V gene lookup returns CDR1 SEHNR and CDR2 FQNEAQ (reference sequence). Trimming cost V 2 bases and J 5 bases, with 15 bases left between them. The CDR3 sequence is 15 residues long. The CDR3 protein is CASSLLPQGGTEAFF. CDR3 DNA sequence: TGTGCCAGCAGCTTATTGCCGCAGGGAGGGACTGAAGCTTTCTTT. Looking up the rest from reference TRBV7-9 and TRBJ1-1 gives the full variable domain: DTGVSQNPRHKITKRGQNVTFRCDPISEHNRLYWYRQTLGQGPEFLTYFQNEAQLEKSRLLSDRFSAERPKGSFSTLEIQRTEQGDSAMYLCASSLLPQGGTEAFFGQGTRLTVV.

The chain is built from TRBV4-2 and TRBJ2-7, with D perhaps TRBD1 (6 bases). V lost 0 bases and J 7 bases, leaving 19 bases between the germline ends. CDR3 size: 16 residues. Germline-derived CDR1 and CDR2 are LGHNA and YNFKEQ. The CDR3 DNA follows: TGTGCCAGCAGCCAAGAACTGAGGGGGTCCTACAATGAGCAGTACTTC. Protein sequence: CASSQELRGSYNEQYF.